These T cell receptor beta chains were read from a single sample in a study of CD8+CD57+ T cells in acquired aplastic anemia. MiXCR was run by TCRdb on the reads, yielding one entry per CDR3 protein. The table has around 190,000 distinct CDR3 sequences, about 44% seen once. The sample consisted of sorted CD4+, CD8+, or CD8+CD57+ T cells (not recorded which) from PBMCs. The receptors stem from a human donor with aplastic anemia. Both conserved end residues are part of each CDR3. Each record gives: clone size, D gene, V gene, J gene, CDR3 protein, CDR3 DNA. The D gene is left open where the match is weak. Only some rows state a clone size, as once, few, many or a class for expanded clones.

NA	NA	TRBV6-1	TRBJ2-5	CASSGLLEKTQYF	TGTGCCAGCAGCGGATTACTAGAGAAGACCCAGTACTTC
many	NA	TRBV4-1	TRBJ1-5	CASSQEAGGFRPQHF	TGCGCCAGCAGCCAAGAGGCAGGCGGATTTAGGCCCCAGCATTTT
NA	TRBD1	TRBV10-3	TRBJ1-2	CATTGTGVGAGYGYTF	TGTGCCACTACCGGGACAGGGGTTGGGGCTGGGTATGGCTACACCTTC
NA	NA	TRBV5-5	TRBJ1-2	CASSISGGANYGYTF	TGTGCCAGCAGTATTAGCGGGGGGGCTAACTATGGCTACACCTTC
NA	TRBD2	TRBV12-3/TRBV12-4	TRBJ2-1	CASKGTSGGAFRTYNEQFF	TGTGCCAGCAAAGGGACTAGCGGGGGGGCCTTTCGGACCTACAATGAGCAGTTCTTC
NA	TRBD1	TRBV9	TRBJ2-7	CASSPTTGDYEQYF	TGTGCCAGCAGCCCCACGACAGGGGACTACGAGCAGTACTTC
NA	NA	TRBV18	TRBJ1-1	CASSPGGADEAFF	TGTGCCAGCTCACCAGGGGGGGCGGATGAAGCTTTCTTT
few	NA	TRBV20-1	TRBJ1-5	CSARGREHSNQPQHF	TGCAGTGCTAGAGGCAGGGAACATAGCAATCAGCCCCAGCATTTT
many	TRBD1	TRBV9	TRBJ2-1	CASSSRQGLAHEQFF	TGTGCCAGCAGCTCTCGACAGGGGTTAGCCCATGAGCAGTTCTTC
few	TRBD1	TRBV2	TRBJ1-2	CASSGQGGSNYGYTF	TGTGCCAGCAGTGGGCAGGGGGGATCTAATTATGGCTACACCTTC
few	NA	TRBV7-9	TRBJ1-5	CASSPPDQPQHF	TGTGCCAGCAGCCCCCCGGACCAGCCCCAGCATTTT
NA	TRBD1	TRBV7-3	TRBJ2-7	CASSQSAQGMVEQYF	TGCGCCAGCAGCCAATCGGCACAGGGGATGGTCGAGCAGTACTTC
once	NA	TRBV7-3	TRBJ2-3	CASSSGTGIQYF	TGTGCCAGCAGCTCTGGGACGGGTATACAGTATTTT
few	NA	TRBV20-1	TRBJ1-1	CSARLTEGGQAFF	TGCAGTGCTAGGCTGACTGAGGGGGGGCAAGCTTTCTTT
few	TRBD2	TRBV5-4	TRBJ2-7	CASSLIYSGDSSYEQYF	TGTGCCAGCAGCTTGATTTATAGCGGGGATAGCTCCTACGAGCAGTACTTC
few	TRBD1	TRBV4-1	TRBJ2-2	CASSQVLQGNPGELFF	TGCGCCAGCAGCCAAGTCCTACAGGGGAATCCCGGGGAGCTGTTTTTT
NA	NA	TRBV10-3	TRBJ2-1	CAIMGQGGYNEQFF	TGTGCCATCATGGGGCAGGGAGGATACAATGAGCAGTTCTTC
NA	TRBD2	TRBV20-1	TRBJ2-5	CSATGLAGVQRTQYF	TGCAGTGCTACCGGACTAGCGGGGGTGCAGAGGACCCAGTACTTC
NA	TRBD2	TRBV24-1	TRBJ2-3	CATSAPTREAADTQYF	TGTGCCACCAGTGCCCCTACGCGGGAGGCGGCAGATACGCAGTATTTT
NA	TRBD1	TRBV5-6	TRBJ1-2	CASSAGQLYGYTF	TGTGCCAGCAGCGCGGGACAGCTTTATGGCTACACCTTC
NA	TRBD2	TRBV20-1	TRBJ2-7	CSAWTSVSEQYF	TGCAGTGCTTGGACTAGCGTCTCCGAGCAGTACTTC
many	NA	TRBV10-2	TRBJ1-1	CASSSAGQNTEAFF	TGCGCCAGCAGTTCGGCAGGGCAGAACACTGAAGCTTTCTTT
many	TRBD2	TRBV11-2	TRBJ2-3	CASSRLAGGTDTQYF	TGTGCCAGCAGCAGACTAGCGGGGGGGACAGATACGCAGTATTTT
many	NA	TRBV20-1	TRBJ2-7	CSARGQGGFGEQYF	TGCAGTGCTAGAGGGCAGGGGGGATTCGGCGAGCAGTACTTC
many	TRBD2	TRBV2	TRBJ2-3	CASRRSGGAPDTQYF	TGTGCCAGCAGGAGGAGCGGGGGGGCTCCAGATACGCAGTATTTT
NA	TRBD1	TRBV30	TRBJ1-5	CAWSGQGGQPQHF	TGTGCCTGGAGTGGACAGGGGGGTCAGCCCCAGCATTTT
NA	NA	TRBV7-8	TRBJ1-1	CASSLVGPWNTEAFF	TGTGCCAGCAGCTTAGTAGGGCCATGGAACACTGAAGCTTTCTTT
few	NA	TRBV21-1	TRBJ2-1	CASSTWTSGGALGRNEQFF	TGTGCCAGCAGCACTTGGACTAGCGGGGGGGCCTTGGGTAGAAATGAGCAGTTCTTC
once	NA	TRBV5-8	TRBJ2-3	CASSSPLDTQYF	TGTGCCAGCAGCTCGCCATTGGATACGCAGTATTTT
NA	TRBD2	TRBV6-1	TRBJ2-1	CASSVLAGGPAEQFF	TGTGCCAGCAGTGTCCTAGCGGGGGGGCCGGCTGAGCAGTTCTTC
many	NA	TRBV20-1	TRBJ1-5	CSAAGSGSNQPQHF	TGCAGTGCGGCAGGGTCTGGGAGCAATCAGCCCCAGCATTTT
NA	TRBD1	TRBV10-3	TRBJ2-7	CASGQGAYEQYF	TGTGCCAGCGGACAGGGGGCCTACGAGCAGTACTTC
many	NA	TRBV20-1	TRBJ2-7	CSARDTRRAQLYEQYF	TGCAGTGCTAGAGATACCCGACGGGCACAGCTCTACGAGCAGTACTTC
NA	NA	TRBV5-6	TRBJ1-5	CASSPGVGLEPQHF	TGTGCCAGCAGCCCAGGGGTCGGGTTAGAGCCCCAGCATTTT
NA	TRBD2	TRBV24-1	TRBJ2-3	CATSGTSGEGDTQYF	TGTGCCACCAGTGGGACTAGCGGGGAGGGAGATACGCAGTATTTT
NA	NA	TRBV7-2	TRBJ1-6	CASSKRQEPNSPLHF	TGTGCCAGCAGCAAACGACAGGAACCGAATTCACCCCTCCACTTT
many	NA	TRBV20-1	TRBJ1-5	CSARRGWGNQPQHF	TGCAGTGCTAGACGCGGGTGGGGCAATCAGCCCCAGCATTTT
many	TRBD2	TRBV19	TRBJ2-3	CASSSRTSGVSTDTQYF	TGTGCCAGTAGTTCTAGGACTAGCGGGGTGAGCACAGATACGCAGTATTTT
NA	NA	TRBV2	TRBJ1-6	CASSPPASSYNSPLHF	TGTGCCAGCTCACCACCCGCCAGCTCCTATAATTCACCCCTCCACTTT
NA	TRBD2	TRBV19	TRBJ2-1	CASSITSGAYNEQFF	TGTGCCAGTAGCATAACTAGCGGGGCTTACAATGAGCAGTTCTTC
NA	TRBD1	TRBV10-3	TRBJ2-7	CAISRDREYEQYF	TGTGCCATCAGCCGGGACAGGGAATACGAGCAGTACTTC
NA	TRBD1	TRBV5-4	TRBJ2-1	CASSSAPDRVWHNEQFF	TGTGCCAGCAGCTCGGCGCCCGACAGGGTGTGGCACAATGAGCAGTTCTTC
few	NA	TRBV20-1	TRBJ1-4	CSARDSGEVGTTNEKLFF	TGCAGTGCTAGAGATTCGGGGGAGGTGGGGACGACTAATGAAAAACTGTTTTTT
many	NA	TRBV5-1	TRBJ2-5	CASSSRGPQETQYF	TGCGCCAGCAGCTCCCGGGGGCCCCAAGAGACCCAGTACTTC
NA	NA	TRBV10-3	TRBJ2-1	CAISADGNYNEQFF	TGTGCCATCAGTGCGGACGGAAACTACAATGAGCAGTTCTTC
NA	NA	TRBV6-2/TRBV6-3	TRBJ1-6	CASGDFINSPLHF	TGTGCCAGCGGGGATTTTATCAATTCACCCCTCCACTTT
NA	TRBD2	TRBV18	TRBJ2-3	CASSPPAGPTQYF	TGTGCCAGCTCACCCCCAGCGGGGCCTACGCAGTATTTT
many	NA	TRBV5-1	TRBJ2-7	CASSLGSGSLEQYF	TGCGCCAGCAGCTTGGGTTCAGGGAGTCTCGAGCAGTACTTC
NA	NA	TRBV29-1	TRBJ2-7	CSVEAAIDSRGSPYEQYF	TGCAGCGTTGAAGCCGCCATCGATAGCCGGGGGTCACCCTACGAGCAGTACTTC
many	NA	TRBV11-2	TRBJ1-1	CASSLDPVNTEAFF	TGTGCCAGCAGCTTAGATCCCGTGAACACTGAAGCTTTCTTT
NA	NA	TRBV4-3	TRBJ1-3	CASSIRDLARSGNTIYF	TGCGCCAGCAGCATCCGGGACCTGGCACGCTCTGGAAACACCATATATTTT
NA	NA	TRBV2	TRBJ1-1	CASSEALRTDTEAFF	TGTGCCAGCAGTGAAGCGCTTCGGACTGACACTGAAGCTTTCTTT
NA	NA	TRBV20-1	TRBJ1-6	CSARDLQGNSPLHF	TGCAGTGCTAGAGATCTCCAGGGGAATTCACCCCTCCACTTT
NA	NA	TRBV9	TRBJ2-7	CASSVEGGGLTYEQYF	TGTGCCAGCAGCGTAGAAGGCGGGGGCCTAACCTACGAGCAGTACTTC
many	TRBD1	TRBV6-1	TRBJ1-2	CASSPRDRGNYGYTF	TGTGCCAGCAGTCCTCGGGACAGGGGCAACTATGGCTACACCTTC